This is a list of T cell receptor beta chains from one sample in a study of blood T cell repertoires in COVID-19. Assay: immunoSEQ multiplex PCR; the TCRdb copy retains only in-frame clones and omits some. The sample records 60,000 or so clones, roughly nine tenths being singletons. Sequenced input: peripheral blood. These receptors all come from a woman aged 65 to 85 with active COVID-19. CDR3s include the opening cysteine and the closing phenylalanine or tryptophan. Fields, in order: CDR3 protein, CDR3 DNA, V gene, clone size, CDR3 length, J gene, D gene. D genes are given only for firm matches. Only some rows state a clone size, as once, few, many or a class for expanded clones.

CDR3: CASSYSRQNYGYTF
DNA: TGTGCCAGCAGTTACTCGAGACAAAACTATGGCTACACCTTC
V: TRBV6-5
size: .
length: 14
J: TRBJ1-2
D: .

CDR3: CASTLSGNTIYF
DNA: TGTGCCAGCACCTTGTCGGGGAACACCATATATTTT
V: TRBV7-8
size: .
length: 12
J: TRBJ1-3
D: .

CDR3: CASSQAGAGSNQPQHF
DNA: TGTGCCAGCAGCCAGGCCGGGGCGGGAAGCAATCAGCCCCAGCATTTT
V: TRBV4-2
size: .
length: 16
J: TRBJ1-5
D: .

CDR3: CASTDPRLANVNEQFF
DNA: TGCGCCAGCACAGACCCCAGACTAGCTAATGTGAATGAGCAGTTCTTC
V: TRBV4-1
size: .
length: 16
J: TRBJ2-1
D: TRBD2

CDR3: CASSLVEWTSGRADTQYF
DNA: TGTGCCAGCAGCTTAGTCGAGTGGACTAGCGGGAGGGCAGATACGCAGTATTTT
V: TRBV7-8
size: .
length: 18
J: TRBJ2-3
D: TRBD2

CDR3: CASSMAGFGSPDTEAFF
DNA: TGTGCCAGTAGTATGGCAGGATTTGGCAGTCCAGACACTGAAGCTTTCTTT
V: TRBV19
size: .
length: 17
J: TRBJ1-1
D: .

CDR3: CASSLAREWADTQYF
DNA: TGCGCCAGCAGCTTGGCCCGGGAGTGGGCAGATACGCAGTATTTT
V: TRBV5-1
size: .
length: 15
J: TRBJ2-3
D: .

CDR3: CASRPGQGPTYEQYF
DNA: TGTGCCAGCAGACCAGGACAGGGGCCCACCTACGAGCAGTACTTC
V: TRBV11-2
size: .
length: 15
J: TRBJ2-7
D: TRBD1

CDR3: CASGEGGSKNIQYF
DNA: TGTGCCAGCGGAGAGGGAGGCTCCAAAAACATTCAGTACTTC
V: TRBV28
size: .
length: 14
J: TRBJ2-4
D: .

CDR3: CASSSLEGTSGREQFF
DNA: TGTGCCAGTAGTAGTTTGGAGGGGACTAGCGGGCGGGAGCAGTTCTTC
V: TRBV19
size: once
length: 16
J: TRBJ2-1
D: TRBD2

CDR3: CASSLEGQGHSPLHF
DNA: TGTGCCAGCAGCTTAGAAGGACAGGGGCATTCACCCCTCCACTTT
V: TRBV7-2
size: .
length: 15
J: TRBJ1-6
D: TRBD1

CDR3: CASSFGGSPETDEQFF
DNA: TGCGCCAGCAGCTTTGGGGGGTCGCCCGAGACGGATGAGCAGTTCTTC
V: TRBV5-1
size: .
length: 16
J: TRBJ2-1
D: .

CDR3: CASSAHSGRGQFF
DNA: TGTGCCAGCAGCGCCCATAGCGGGAGGGGGCAGTTCTTC
V: TRBV9
size: .
length: 13
J: TRBJ2-1
D: TRBD2

CDR3: CASSRTSGPYEQYF
DNA: TGTGCCAGCAGCCGGACTAGCGGACCCTACGAGCAGTACTTC
V: TRBV5-5
size: .
length: 14
J: TRBJ2-7
D: TRBD2

CDR3: CASSRGGSGSYEQYF
DNA: TGTGCCAGTAGTCGAGGGGGTAGCGGGAGTTACGAGCAGTACTTC
V: TRBV19
size: .
length: 15
J: TRBJ2-7
D: TRBD2

CDR3: CSASRQAADTGELFF
DNA: TGCAGTGCTAGTAGACAGGCAGCCGACACCGGGGAGCTGTTTTTT
V: TRBV20-1
size: .
length: 15
J: TRBJ2-2
D: .

CDR3: CASSLIGLAGDGYNEQFF
DNA: TGCGCCAGCAGCTTGATAGGACTAGCGGGAGATGGCTACAATGAGCAGTTCTTC
V: TRBV5-1
size: .
length: 18
J: TRBJ2-1
D: TRBD2

CDR3: CASSPGLAVTKREFF
DNA: TGTGCCAGCAGCCCCGGACTAGCGGTTACAAAAAGGGAGTTCTTC
V: TRBV7-2
size: .
length: 15
J: TRBJ2-1
D: TRBD2

CDR3: CASSPVTHNEQFF
DNA: TGTGCCAGCAGCCCGGTCACCCACAATGAGCAGTTCTTC
V: TRBV14
size: .
length: 13
J: TRBJ2-1
D: .

CDR3: CASSRGIPGQGYTEAFF
DNA: TGTGCCAGCAGCAGGGGAATACCGGGACAGGGTTACACTGAAGCTTTCTTT
V: TRBV3-1/TRBV3-2
size: .
length: 17
J: TRBJ1-1
D: TRBD1

CDR3: CASYALIYGYTF
DNA: TGTGCCAGCTACGCCCTTATCTATGGCTACACCTTC
V: TRBV19
size: .
length: 12
J: TRBJ1-2
D: .

CDR3: CASSPGGRHEQYF
DNA: TGTGCCAGCAGCCCCGGCGGCCGGCACGAGCAGTACTTC
V: TRBV7-9
size: .
length: 13
J: TRBJ2-7
D: .

CDR3: CASRLAFYEQYF
DNA: TGTGCCAGCCGACTAGCGTTCTACGAGCAGTACTTC
V: TRBV19
size: .
length: 12
J: TRBJ2-7
D: TRBD2

CDR3: CASSVEHSDGYTF
DNA: TGTGCCAGCAGCGTCGAACACAGTGACGGCTACACCTTC
V: TRBV7-9
size: once
length: 13
J: TRBJ1-2
D: .

CDR3: CASSIDLGLAQFF
DNA: TGTGCCAGTAGTATCGACCTCGGACTGGCTCAGTTCTTC
V: TRBV19
size: .
length: 13
J: TRBJ2-1
D: .

CDR3: CASSLTGEGVPDTQYF
DNA: TGTGCCAGCAGTTTGACCGGGGAGGGGGTTCCAGATACGCAGTATTTT
V: TRBV27
size: .
length: 16
J: TRBJ2-3
D: .

CDR3: CASSLGTGGHKYPEAFF
DNA: TGTGCCAGCAGCTTGGGGACAGGGGGCCATAAATACCCTGAAGCTTTCTTT
V: TRBV6-2/TRBV6-3
size: .
length: 17
J: TRBJ1-1
D: TRBD1

CDR3: CASNPGQENTGELFF
DNA: TGTGCAAGCAACCCAGGGCAGGAGAACACCGGGGAGCTGTTTTTT
V: TRBV7-8
size: .
length: 15
J: TRBJ2-2
D: .

CDR3: CASSSPILAGVWETQYF
DNA: TGTGCCAGCAGTTCTCCAATACTAGCGGGGGTTTGGGAGACCCAGTACTTC
V: TRBV28
size: .
length: 17
J: TRBJ2-5
D: TRBD2

CDR3: CASSEPGQGRGYTF
DNA: TGTGCCAGCAGTGAACCGGGACAGGGACGTGGCTACACCTTC
V: TRBV25-1
size: .
length: 14
J: TRBJ1-2
D: TRBD1

CDR3: CASRIQSGDREQFF
DNA: TGTGCCAGCAGGATTCAATCAGGGGACAGGGAGCAGTTCTTC
V: TRBV7-3
size: .
length: 14
J: TRBJ2-1
D: TRBD1

CDR3: CSVATETGGTGYTF
DNA: TGCAGCGTTGCGACTGAGACAGGGGGTACTGGCTACACCTTC
V: TRBV29-1
size: once
length: 14
J: TRBJ1-2
D: TRBD1

CDR3: CASSSGQYLAKNIQYF
DNA: TGTGCCAGCAGCTCTGGACAGTACTTAGCCAAAAACATTCAGTACTTC
V: TRBV13
size: .
length: 16
J: TRBJ2-4
D: .

CDR3: CASSLDRLYQGYTF
DNA: TGTGCCAGCAGCTTGGACAGGTTGTATCAGGGCTACACCTTC
V: TRBV5-6
size: few
length: 14
J: TRBJ1-2
D: .

CDR3: CASSPGTSGSDEQYF
DNA: TGCGCCAGCAGCCCGGGGACTAGCGGGAGCGACGAGCAGTACTTC
V: TRBV5-1
size: .
length: 15
J: TRBJ2-7
D: TRBD2

CDR3: CASSTKTRDRRRSGNQPQHF
DNA: TGTGCCAGCAGCACAAAAACCCGGGACAGAAGACGGAGTGGTAATCAGCCCCAGCATTTT
V: TRBV21-1
size: few
length: 20
J: TRBJ1-5
D: .

CDR3: CASSPNLAGDTDTQYF
DNA: TGTGCCAGCAGCCCGAACCTAGCGGGAGATACAGATACGCAGTATTTT
V: TRBV3-1/TRBV3-2
size: .
length: 16
J: TRBJ2-3
D: TRBD2

CDR3: CASSLGQEQYF
DNA: TGCGCCAGCAGCTTGGGTCAAGAGCAGTACTTC
V: TRBV5-1
size: .
length: 11
J: TRBJ2-7
D: .

CDR3: CASSYEGVVEQFF
DNA: TGTGCCAGCAGTTACGAGGGAGTGGTTGAGCAGTTCTTC
V: TRBV6-2/TRBV6-3
size: .
length: 13
J: TRBJ2-1
D: .

CDR3: CASSWLARGTDTQYF
DNA: TGCGCCAGCAGCTGGCTAGCGAGGGGCACAGATACGCAGTATTTT
V: TRBV5-1
size: .
length: 15
J: TRBJ2-3
D: .

CDR3: CASSPKATEMNTEAFF
DNA: TGTGCCAGCAGCCCCAAGGCGACAGAGATGAACACTGAAGCTTTCTTT
V: TRBV6-4
size: .
length: 16
J: TRBJ1-1
D: .

CDR3: CASSLGWSSGNTIYF
DNA: TGTGCCAGCAGCTTGGGCTGGAGCTCTGGAAACACCATATATTTT
V: TRBV5-4
size: .
length: 15
J: TRBJ1-3
D: .

CDR3: CATSRDPRANSPLHF
DNA: TGTGCCACCAGCAGAGATCCCAGGGCTAATTCACCCCTCCACTTT
V: TRBV15
size: .
length: 15
J: TRBJ1-6
D: .

CDR3: CAWSAPTGRAARSYNSPLHF
DNA: TGTGCCTGGAGCGCCCCGACAGGGCGGGCAGCGAGGTCCTATAATTCACCCCTCCACTTT
V: TRBV30
size: few
length: 20
J: TRBJ1-6
D: TRBD1

CDR3: CASRTALQNTEAFF
DNA: TGTGCCAGCAGGACAGCATTACAGAACACTGAAGCTTTCTTT
V: TRBV6-5
size: many
length: 14
J: TRBJ1-1
D: .

CDR3: CASTKPGLAGDEQYF
DNA: TGTGCCAGCACCAAACCGGGACTAGCGGGAGACGAGCAGTACTTC
V: TRBV6-5
size: .
length: 15
J: TRBJ2-7
D: TRBD2